This TCR beta chain originates from a study of shared clonotypes between healthy human individuals. The input for sorted-subset replicate PCRs was 200 to 250 ng DNA, 25,000 to 35,000 T cell genomes. Sequenced by immunoSEQ multiplex PCR; TCRdb stores in-frame clones only, minus some. Of about 2 million clones in the sample, about 95% were seen once. Only CD45RO-negative cells positively selected for CCR7 counted as naive CD8 cells, so terminally differentiated effector memory CD45RA+ cells were excluded. The V and J ends lost 3 bases and 3 bases, in that order; junction bases with no gene match: 8. Germline CDR1 and CDR2: KGHSH and LQKENI. CDR3 length equals 15 residues. On this clone: Antigen unknown.

General study results and limits: Clonotype sharing among donors was thought likely to change with sequencing depth. Enrolling few donors narrowed the genetic and exposure-history diversity that was represented.

Sequencing used naive CD8+ T cells sorted from blood. This chain uses TRBV18 with TRBJ2-7; TRBD1 agrees at 7 bases. The TCR sequence derives from a man in his late teens or twenties in good health. CDR3 DNA: TGTGCCAGCTCACCCGAACAGGGGTTGGGCTACGAGCAGTACTTC. As protein: CASSPEQGLGYEQYF.